This T cell receptor beta chain originates from a study of blood T cell repertoires in COVID-19. Study-wide background: Material from acute and convalescent COVID-19 was sourced from the United States, Italy and Spain. T cells, B-cell-depleted T cells, or PBMCs provided the cDNA or gDNA that served as material.

Original analysis: Amplifying reference gene primers gave estimates of nucleated cell counts. Repertoires were generated with immunoSEQ multiplex PCR, while TCRdb's copy carries only in-frame clones and drops some. The DNA was the basis for D and trimming; V, J and clone size are from that table. The repertoire includes 85,000 to 110,000 clones, 80% to 90% of them detected once, and 3.5% sits in the top ten. With V trimmed by 9 bases and J by 0 bases, 17 bases remained unmatched. The CDR3 consists of 19 residues. The germline CDR1 and CDR2 sequences are MDHEN and SYDVKM. Input material: peripheral blood. This clonotype was obtained from a woman aged 60-75 years with acute or convalescent COVID-19. This chain uses TRBV28 with TRBJ2-1; 10 bases agree with TRBD1. Here the CDR3 reads CASPPSGTGALSSYNEQFF. The CDR3 coding sequence is TGTGCCAGTCCACCGTCCGGGACAGGGGCCCTCAGCTCCTACAATGAGCAGTTCTTC.